The clone carrying this TCR beta chain was picked up many times. Its antigen is as yet unknown. The data belong to a study of regulatory T cells in long-lasting Graves disease. Background on the study: Over-5-year antithyroid drug use with positive TSH receptor antibodies defined persistent Graves' disease in the study.

Study findings and constraints: Preferential use of TRBV28, TRBJ1-2 and TRBJ2-5 was seen in persistent disease. Comparison showed that persistent patients shared more public clonotypes (around 3,000) than new patients (966).

Germline values: CDR1 LNHDA, CDR2 SQIVND (reference sequence). The CDR3 is 14 amino acids. J was trimmed by 3 bases and V by 9 bases; bases with no gene match: 7. The time point was: persistent/refractory GD, antithyroid drugs over 5 years with positive TRAb. Construction of the TCR library relied on RNA isolated from PBMCs. Patients came through an endocrinology department, and that department was in Xi'an, China. CDR3-region Arm-PCR and iRepertoire HTBI primers produced the TCR beta libraries. From the multiplex PCR reads, TCRdb called clonotypes with MiXCR, one entry per CDR3 protein. The data contain about 460,000 distinct CDR3 sequences, approximately 22% of them seen just once; the ten biggest clones take up over 10%.

Sample: peripheral blood mononuclear cells (PBMCs), taken when the disease was refractory, from a patient treated with antithyroid drugs. This rearrangement joins TRBV19 to TRBJ1-5; TRBD1 matches at 8 bases. The receptor's source is a female donor with Graves disease. CDR3 amino acids: CASSPTGDNQPQHF. CDR3 DNA sequence: TGTGCCAGCAGCCCGACAGGGGACAATCAGCCCCAGCATTTT. Looking up the rest from reference TRBV19 and TRBJ1-5 gives the full variable domain: DGGITQSPKYLFRKEGQNVTLSCEQNLNHDAMYWYRQDPGQGLRLIYYSQIVNDFQKGDIAEGYSVSREKKESFPLTVTSAQKNPTAFYLCASSPTGDNQPQHFGDGTRLSIL.